This T cell receptor (beta chain) was captured by sequencing in a study of T cell repertoires in cytomegalovirus infection. Whole-study context: CMV infection and matching HLA type were both indicated by public TCR beta signatures.

This clonotype has more than one count but fewer than ten. Its specificity is unknown. MiXCR, applied by TCRdb to the reads, yields one record per CDR3 protein. This sample has about 770,000 distinct CDR3 sequences, with about 29% found just once. The origin of this receptor is a human donor in good health (CMV status not recorded). Some clones in this sample may be carry-over from other donors' samples. The specimen was cultured CD8+ T cells from PBMCs, collected from culture after CMV antigen stimulation.

In DNA form, the CDR3 reads TGTGCACAGGGGACCGCGAACACCGGGGAGCTGTTTTTT. Encoded protein: CAQGTANTGELFF. The chain couples TRBV12-3 or TRBV12-4 to TRBJ2-2, with TRBD1 matching over 7 bases. The CDR3 is 13 amino acids.